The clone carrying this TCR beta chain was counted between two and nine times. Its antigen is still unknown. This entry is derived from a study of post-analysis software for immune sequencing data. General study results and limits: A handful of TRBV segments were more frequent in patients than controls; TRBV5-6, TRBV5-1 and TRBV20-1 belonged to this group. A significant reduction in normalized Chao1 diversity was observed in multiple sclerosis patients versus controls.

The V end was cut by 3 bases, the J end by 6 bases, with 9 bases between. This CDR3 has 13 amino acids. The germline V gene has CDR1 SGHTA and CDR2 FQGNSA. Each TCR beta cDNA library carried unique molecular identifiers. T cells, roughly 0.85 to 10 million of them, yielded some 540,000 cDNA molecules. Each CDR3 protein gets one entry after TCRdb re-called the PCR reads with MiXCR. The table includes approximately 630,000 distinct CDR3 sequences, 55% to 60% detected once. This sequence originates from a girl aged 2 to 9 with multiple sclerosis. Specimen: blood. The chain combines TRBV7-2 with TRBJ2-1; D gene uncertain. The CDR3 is CASSFSSRNEQFF. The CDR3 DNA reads TGTGCCAGCAGCTTTAGCTCTCGCAATGAGCAGTTCTTC.